This is a list of T cell receptor beta chains from one sample in a study of CD8+CD57+ T cells in acquired aplastic anemia. TCRdb analysed the reads with MiXCR anew, one entry per CDR3 protein. Of 260,000 or so distinct CDR3 sequences in the sample, approximately 86% were seen once. Sequenced sample: sorted CD4+, CD8+, or CD8+CD57+ T cells (not recorded which) from PBMCs. The receptors here all came from a human donor with aplastic anemia. CDR3s include the opening cysteine and the closing phenylalanine or tryptophan. A D gene is named only where the DNA matches it firmly. Some rows have no size entry. The others give once, few or many, or a class for an expanded clone.

size: .
D: TRBD1
V: TRBV2
J: TRBJ1-6
DNA: TGTGCCAGCAGGCCAGGGGGGTTAGCCTATTCGCCCCTCCACTTT
CDR3: CASRPGGLAYSPLHF

size: .
D: .
V: TRBV9
J: TRBJ1-1
DNA: TGTGCCAGCAGCCCGAGGGGGGGGTGGGGTGAAGGCTTCTTT
CDR3: CASSPRGGWGEGFF

size: few
D: TRBD2
V: TRBV7-8
J: TRBJ2-3
DNA: TGTGCCAGCAGCTTTGCGGGAGATCCCGCTACGCAGTATTTT
CDR3: CASSFAGDPATQYF

size: .
D: TRBD2
V: TRBV7-8
J: TRBJ2-1
DNA: TGTGCCAGCAGCATAGCTAGCGGAGACGACAATGAGCAGTTCTTC
CDR3: CASSIASGDDNEQFF

size: .
D: .
V: TRBV7-9
J: TRBJ2-1
DNA: TGTGCCAGCAGCTTAGCTACGGGGAACTATGGCTACACCCAGTTCTTC
CDR3: CASSLATGNYGYTQFF

size: .
D: .
V: TRBV27
J: TRBJ2-1
DNA: TGTGCCACCAGTGATAGGCAGGACTCCTACAATGAGCAGTTCTTC
CDR3: CATSDRQDSYNEQFF

size: .
D: .
V: TRBV19
J: TRBJ2-3
DNA: TGTGCCAGTAGGAAAGGAGACACAGATACGCAGTATTTT
CDR3: CASRKGDTDTQYF

size: .
D: .
V: TRBV7-6
J: TRBJ2-7
DNA: TGTGCCAGCAGCTTAGACGGGGAGGCGGTCGTCGGGCCATTC
CDR3: CASSLDGEAVVGPF

size: .
D: .
V: TRBV19
J: TRBJ1-5
DNA: TGTGCCAGTAGTATGGGGTTCAATCAGCCCCAGCATTTT
CDR3: CASSMGFNQPQHF

size: many
D: .
V: TRBV24-1
J: TRBJ2-3
DNA: TGTGCCACCTTGGCAGGGGACACCGGGGCGCAGTATTTT
CDR3: CATLAGDTGAQYF

size: few
D: .
V: TRBV5-1
J: TRBJ1-6
DNA: TGCGCCAGCAGCTTGGCCGGGATTTCACCCCTCCACTTT
CDR3: CASSLAGISPLHF

size: .
D: .
V: TRBV7-2
J: TRBJ1-6
DNA: TGTGCCAGCACCTCCATGGCTGGGATGGGTTCACCCCTCCACTTT
CDR3: CASTSMAGMGSPLHF

size: .
D: .
V: TRBV7-2
J: TRBJ1-6
DNA: TGTGCCAGCAGCGAGGGAGGGCTTACTGATCCCCACCACTTT
CDR3: CASSEGGLTDPHHF

size: few
D: TRBD1
V: TRBV15
J: TRBJ2-5
DNA: TGTGCCACCAGTAGGGACAGTCTCCAAGAGACCCAGTACTTC
CDR3: CATSRDSLQETQYF

size: .
D: .
V: TRBV7-3
J: TRBJ1-1
DNA: TGTGCCAGCAGATTAGATCTGACCGCGAACACTGAATCTTTCTTT
CDR3: CASRLDLTANTESFF

size: .
D: TRBD1
V: TRBV25-1
J: TRBJ1-2
DNA: TGTGCCAGCAGTGAATTTGGGGACAGCTGGGGCTACACCTTC
CDR3: CASSEFGDSWGYTF

size: .
D: TRBD2
V: TRBV7-6
J: TRBJ2-3
DNA: TGTGCCAGCAGCTCAGCGGGAGGGCCCGAAGCTTTCTTTTTT
CDR3: CASSSAGGPEAFFF

size: once
D: .
V: TRBV5-5
J: TRBJ2-3
DNA: TGTGCCACCAGCGGCCGGGGCAGCGGAATAGATACGCAGTATTTT
CDR3: CATSGRGSGIDTQYF

size: once
D: .
V: TRBV7-8
J: TRBJ1-1
DNA: TGTGCCAGCAGCTTACATCCAGACGGGGCAGCCCTATCCTTCTTT
CDR3: CASSLHPDGAALSFF

size: .
D: TRBD2
V: TRBV19
J: TRBJ2-5
DNA: TGTGCCAGTAGTATAGCGGGGGGGACACGGGATGAGCAGTACTTC
CDR3: CASSIAGGTRDEQYF

size: once
D: TRBD1
V: TRBV20-1
J: TRBJ1-1
DNA: TGCAGTACCTGGGACAGGGGACGAGCTTTCTTT
CDR3: CSTWDRGRAFF

size: .
D: .
V: TRBV7-9
J: TRBJ1-1
DNA: TGTGCCAGCAGCTGGGTAAGAAGCGGGGGGAGCGATGAGTTCTTT
CDR3: CASSWVRSGGSDEFF

size: .
D: .
V: TRBV15
J: TRBJ2-7
DNA: TGTGCCACCAGCAGAAAAGATAGCGGTGCATACATGCAGTACTTC
CDR3: CATSRKDSGAYMQYF

size: once
D: .
V: TRBV7-2
J: TRBJ1-5
DNA: TGTGCCAGCAGCTTAGCGGGAGGCAGCGTTAATCAGTATCAGCATTTT
CDR3: CASSLAGGSVNQYQHF

size: .
D: .
V: TRBV7-9
J: TRBJ2-1
DNA: TGTGCCAGCAGCTTAGCTTCAGGGACCCTTTACAACAATGAGCAGTTCTTC
CDR3: CASSLASGTLYNNEQFF

size: .
D: .
V: TRBV12-3/TRBV12-4
J: TRBJ2-5
DNA: TGTGCCAGCAGTTTCCTCGCCGGGACAAAAGAGACCCAGTACTTC
CDR3: CASSFLAGTKETQYF

size: many
D: TRBD1
V: TRBV12-3/TRBV12-4
J: TRBJ2-7
DNA: TGTGCCAGCAGTCCGCGGGACAGGGACCACGAGCAGTACTTC
CDR3: CASSPRDRDHEQYF

size: .
D: TRBD1
V: TRBV7-6
J: TRBJ1-2
DNA: TGTGCCAGCAGCTTGGACAGGGGGCGTTCACCCCATCACTACACCTTC
CDR3: CASSLDRGRSPHHYTF

size: many
D: TRBD1
V: TRBV6-4
J: TRBJ2-6
DNA: TGTGCCAGCAGCGCCGGGACAGGGGGCTCTGGGGCCAACGTCCTGACTTTC
CDR3: CASSAGTGGSGANVLTF

size: .
D: .
V: TRBV7-9
J: TRBJ2-4
DNA: TGTGCCAGCAGCTGGCAGGATGAGGTTGTTTCGGCGAAAAACATTCAGTACTTC
CDR3: CASSWQDEVVSAKNIQYF

size: once
D: .
V: TRBV7-9
J: TRBJ2-3
DNA: TGTGCCAGCAGCCCAGTAGGCGGGGCCCGGGATAAGCAGTATTTT
CDR3: CASSPVGGARDKQYF

size: .
D: TRBD1
V: TRBV9
J: TRBJ1-1
DNA: TGTGCCAGCAGCTTAGGGGGCAGATCAGATACGGAATCTTTCTTT
CDR3: CASSLGGRSDTESFF

size: .
D: TRBD2
V: TRBV7-2
J: TRBJ2-1
DNA: TGTGCCAGCAGCTTAGGACTAGCGGGAGGCCCAAAGTATGAGCAGTTCTTC
CDR3: CASSLGLAGGPKYEQFF

size: few
D: TRBD1
V: TRBV9
J: TRBJ1-1
DNA: TGTGCCAGCAGCGTAGGACAGGGGGGATACGAGCAGTCTTTCTTT
CDR3: CASSVGQGGYEQSFF

size: many
D: TRBD1
V: TRBV2
J: TRBJ2-3
DNA: TGTGCCAGCACCGGACAGGGGGCGTCAGATACGCAGTATTTT
CDR3: CASTGQGASDTQYF

size: .
D: .
V: TRBV7-9
J: TRBJ1-1
DNA: TGCGCCAGCAGCGATTACAGCAGCAACACGGAAAACGTCTTT
CDR3: CASSDYSSNTENVF

size: .
D: .
V: TRBV9
J: TRBJ2-5
DNA: TGTGCCAGCGGCGGAGGCGGGAACATTCAGTACTTGTACTTC
CDR3: CASGGGGNIQYLYF

size: .
D: .
V: TRBV9
J: TRBJ1-4
DNA: TGTGCCAGCAGCGAGGCGTCAGAAACACAGAATAATGAAAAACTGTTTTTT
CDR3: CASSEASETQNNEKLFF

size: once
D: .
V: TRBV7-9
J: TRBJ1-2
DNA: TGTGCCAGCAGCTTTCAAGGGAGCGGCGGGTACGACGACACCTTC
CDR3: CASSFQGSGGYDDTF

size: .
D: .
V: TRBV7-8
J: TRBJ2-7
DNA: TGTGCCAGCAGTATCACGGGAAGTTCCTACGAGCAGTACTTC
CDR3: CASSITGSSYEQYF

size: .
D: .
V: TRBV19
J: TRBJ2-3
DNA: TGTGCCAGCAGCCCACCGCGCGCACGCGGTACGCAGTACTTT
CDR3: CASSPPRARGTQYF

size: once
D: .
V: TRBV7-2
J: TRBJ2-7
DNA: TGTGCCAGCAGCTTAGCGGGCGGGCGGGACAAGCAGTACTTC
CDR3: CASSLAGGRDKQYF

size: .
D: .
V: TRBV19
J: TRBJ2-3
DNA: TGTGCCAGTAGTACGGCGAGAGGGGAAGACGATGCGCAGTTTTTT
CDR3: CASSTARGEDDAQFF

size: .
D: TRBD1
V: TRBV13
J: TRBJ2-7
DNA: TGTGCCAGCAGCTTAGGGACAGGGGGTCTGTTGTACGAGCAGTACTTC
CDR3: CASSLGTGGLLYEQYF

size: .
D: .
V: TRBV10-3
J: TRBJ1-6
DNA: TGTGCCATCAGGCCCAGTCAGGGGAAAAATTCACCCCTCCACTTT
CDR3: CAIRPSQGKNSPLHF

size: .
D: TRBD1
V: TRBV6-4
J: TRBJ1-6
DNA: TGTGCCAGCAGGACACCGGGACAGTCAAGGACCCTCCACTTT
CDR3: CASRTPGQSRTLHF

size: .
D: .
V: TRBV7-8
J: TRBJ1-6
DNA: TGTGCCAGCAAGTTCACAGGCGAGGACTACGCCCAGTACTTT
CDR3: CASKFTGEDYAQYF

size: few
D: .
V: TRBV27
J: TRBJ2-3
DNA: TGTGCCAGCAGTTTGGCAGGGGAGGGCTACGAGCAGTATTTT
CDR3: CASSLAGEGYEQYF

size: .
D: TRBD2
V: TRBV25-1
J: TRBJ2-7
DNA: TGTGCCAGCAAGGGCGGGAGGTCCTACGAGCAGTACTTC
CDR3: CASKGGRSYEQYF

size: .
D: .
V: TRBV2
J: TRBJ1-2
DNA: TGTGCCAGCTGCCGGGTTCAGAATGGCTACACCTTC
CDR3: CASCRVQNGYTF

size: .
D: .
V: TRBV7-9
J: TRBJ2-3
DNA: TGTGCCAGCAGCAACCAGAGAGAGACCCAGTCCTTGGGTTTT
CDR3: CASSNQRETQSLGF

size: few
D: .
V: TRBV7-9
J: TRBJ2-3
DNA: TGTGCCAGCAGCTTAGTGCCCGGTGCGCTGTTTCTTGGATTT
CDR3: CASSLVPGALFLGF

size: .
D: .
V: TRBV12-3/TRBV12-4
J: TRBJ1-1
DNA: TGTGCCAGCAGCCCCAGGGCTGAAGCTTTCTTT
CDR3: CASSPRAEAFF